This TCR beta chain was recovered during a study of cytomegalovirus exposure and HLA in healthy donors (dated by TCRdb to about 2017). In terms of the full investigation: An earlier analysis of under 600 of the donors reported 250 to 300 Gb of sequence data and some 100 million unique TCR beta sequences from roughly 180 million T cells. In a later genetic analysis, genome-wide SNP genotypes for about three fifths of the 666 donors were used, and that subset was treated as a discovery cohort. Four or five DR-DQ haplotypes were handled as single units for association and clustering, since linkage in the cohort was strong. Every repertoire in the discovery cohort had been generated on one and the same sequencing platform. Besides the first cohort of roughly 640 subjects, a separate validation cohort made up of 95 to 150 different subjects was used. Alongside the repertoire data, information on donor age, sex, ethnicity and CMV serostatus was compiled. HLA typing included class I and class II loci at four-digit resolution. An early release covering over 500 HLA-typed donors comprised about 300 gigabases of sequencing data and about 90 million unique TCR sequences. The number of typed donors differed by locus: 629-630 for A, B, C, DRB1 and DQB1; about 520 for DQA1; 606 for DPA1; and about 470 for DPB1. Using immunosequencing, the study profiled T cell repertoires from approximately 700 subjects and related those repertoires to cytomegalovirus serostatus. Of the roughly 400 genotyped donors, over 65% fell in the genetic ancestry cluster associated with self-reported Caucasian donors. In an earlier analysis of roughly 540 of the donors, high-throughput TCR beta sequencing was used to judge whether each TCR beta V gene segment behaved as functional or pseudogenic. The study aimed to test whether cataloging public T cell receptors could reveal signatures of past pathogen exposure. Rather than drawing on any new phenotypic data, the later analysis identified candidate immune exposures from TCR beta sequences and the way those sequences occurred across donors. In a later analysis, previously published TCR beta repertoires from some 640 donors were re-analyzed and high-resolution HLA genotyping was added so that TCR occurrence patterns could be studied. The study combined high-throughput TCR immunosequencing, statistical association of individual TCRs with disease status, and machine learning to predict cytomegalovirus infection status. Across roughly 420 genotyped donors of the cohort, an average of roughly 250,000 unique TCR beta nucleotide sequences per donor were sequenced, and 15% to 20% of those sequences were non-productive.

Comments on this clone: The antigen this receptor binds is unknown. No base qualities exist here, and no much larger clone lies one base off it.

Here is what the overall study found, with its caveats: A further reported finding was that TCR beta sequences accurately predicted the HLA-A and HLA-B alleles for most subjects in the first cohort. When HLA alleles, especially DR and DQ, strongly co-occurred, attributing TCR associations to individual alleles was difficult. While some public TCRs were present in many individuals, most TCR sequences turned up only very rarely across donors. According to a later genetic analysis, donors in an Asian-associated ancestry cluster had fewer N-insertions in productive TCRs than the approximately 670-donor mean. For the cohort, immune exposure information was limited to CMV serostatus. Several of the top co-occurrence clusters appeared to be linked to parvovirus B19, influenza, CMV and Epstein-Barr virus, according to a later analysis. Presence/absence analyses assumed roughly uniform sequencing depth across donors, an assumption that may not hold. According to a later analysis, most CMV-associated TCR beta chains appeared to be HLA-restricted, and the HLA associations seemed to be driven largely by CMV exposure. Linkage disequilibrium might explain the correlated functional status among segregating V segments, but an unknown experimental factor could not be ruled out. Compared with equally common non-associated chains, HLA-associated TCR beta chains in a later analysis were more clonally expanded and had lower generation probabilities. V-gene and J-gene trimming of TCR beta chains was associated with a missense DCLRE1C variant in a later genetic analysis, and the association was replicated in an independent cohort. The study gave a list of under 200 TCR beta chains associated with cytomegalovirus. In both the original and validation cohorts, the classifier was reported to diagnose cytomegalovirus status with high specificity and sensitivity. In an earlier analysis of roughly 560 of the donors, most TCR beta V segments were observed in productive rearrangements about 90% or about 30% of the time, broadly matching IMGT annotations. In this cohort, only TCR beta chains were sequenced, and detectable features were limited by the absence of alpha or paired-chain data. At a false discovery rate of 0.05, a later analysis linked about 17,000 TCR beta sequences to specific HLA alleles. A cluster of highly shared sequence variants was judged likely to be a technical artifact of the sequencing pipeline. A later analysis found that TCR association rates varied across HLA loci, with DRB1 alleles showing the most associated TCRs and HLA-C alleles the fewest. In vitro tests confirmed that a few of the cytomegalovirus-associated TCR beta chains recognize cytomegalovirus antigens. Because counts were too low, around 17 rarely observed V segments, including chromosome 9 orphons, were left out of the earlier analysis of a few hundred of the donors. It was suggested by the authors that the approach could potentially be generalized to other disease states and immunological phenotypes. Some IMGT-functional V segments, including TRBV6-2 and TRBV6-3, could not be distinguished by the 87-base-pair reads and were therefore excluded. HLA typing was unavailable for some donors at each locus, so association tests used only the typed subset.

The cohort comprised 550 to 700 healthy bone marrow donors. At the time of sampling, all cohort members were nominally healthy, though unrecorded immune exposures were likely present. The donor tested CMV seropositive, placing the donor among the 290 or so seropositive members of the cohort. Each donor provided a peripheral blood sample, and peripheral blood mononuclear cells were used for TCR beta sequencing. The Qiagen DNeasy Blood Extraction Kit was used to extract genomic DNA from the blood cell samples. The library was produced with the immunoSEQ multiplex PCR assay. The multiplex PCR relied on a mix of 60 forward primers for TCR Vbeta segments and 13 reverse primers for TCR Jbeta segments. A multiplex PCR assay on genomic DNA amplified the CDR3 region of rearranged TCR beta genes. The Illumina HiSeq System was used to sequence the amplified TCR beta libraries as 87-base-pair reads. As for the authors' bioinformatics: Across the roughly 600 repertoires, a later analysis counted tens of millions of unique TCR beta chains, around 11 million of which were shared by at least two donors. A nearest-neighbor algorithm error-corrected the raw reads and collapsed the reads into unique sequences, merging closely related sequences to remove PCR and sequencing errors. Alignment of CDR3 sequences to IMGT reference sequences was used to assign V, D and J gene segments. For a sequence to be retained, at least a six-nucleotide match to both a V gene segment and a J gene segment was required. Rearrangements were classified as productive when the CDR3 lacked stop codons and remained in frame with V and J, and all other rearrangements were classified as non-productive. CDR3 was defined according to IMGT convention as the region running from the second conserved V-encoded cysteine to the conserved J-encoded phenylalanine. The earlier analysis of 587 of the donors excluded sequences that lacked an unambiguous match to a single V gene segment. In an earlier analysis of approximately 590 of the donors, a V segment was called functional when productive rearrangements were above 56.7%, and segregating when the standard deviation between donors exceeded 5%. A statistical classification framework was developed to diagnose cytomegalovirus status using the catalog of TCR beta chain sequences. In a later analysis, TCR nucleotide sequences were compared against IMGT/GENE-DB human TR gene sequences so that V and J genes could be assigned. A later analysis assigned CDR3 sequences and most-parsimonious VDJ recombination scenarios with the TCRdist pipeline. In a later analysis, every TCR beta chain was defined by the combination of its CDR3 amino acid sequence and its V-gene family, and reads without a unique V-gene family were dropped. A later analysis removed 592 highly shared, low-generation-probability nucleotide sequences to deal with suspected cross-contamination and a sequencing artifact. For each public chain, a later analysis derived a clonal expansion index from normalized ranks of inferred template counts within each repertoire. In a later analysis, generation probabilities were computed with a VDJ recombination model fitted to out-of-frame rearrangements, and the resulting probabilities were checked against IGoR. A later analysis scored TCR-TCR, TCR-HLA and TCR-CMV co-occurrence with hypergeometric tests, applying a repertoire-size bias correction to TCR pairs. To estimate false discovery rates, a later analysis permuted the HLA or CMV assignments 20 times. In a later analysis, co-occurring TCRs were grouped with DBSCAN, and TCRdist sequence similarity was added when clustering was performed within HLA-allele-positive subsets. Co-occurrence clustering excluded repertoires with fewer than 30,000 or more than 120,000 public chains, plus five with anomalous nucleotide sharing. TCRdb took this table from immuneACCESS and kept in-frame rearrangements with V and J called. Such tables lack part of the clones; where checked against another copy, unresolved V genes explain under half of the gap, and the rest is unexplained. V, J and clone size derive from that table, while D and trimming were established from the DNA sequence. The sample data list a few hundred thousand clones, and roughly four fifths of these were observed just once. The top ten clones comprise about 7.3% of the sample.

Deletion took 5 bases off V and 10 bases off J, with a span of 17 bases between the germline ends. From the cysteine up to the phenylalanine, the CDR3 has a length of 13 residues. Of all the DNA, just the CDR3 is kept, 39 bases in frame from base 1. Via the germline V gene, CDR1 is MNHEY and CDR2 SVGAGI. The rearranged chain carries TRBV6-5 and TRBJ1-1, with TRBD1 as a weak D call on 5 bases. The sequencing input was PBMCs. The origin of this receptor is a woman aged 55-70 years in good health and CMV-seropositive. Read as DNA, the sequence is TGTGCCAGCAGTGAAGTCGACAGCGCGCGAGCTTTCTTT. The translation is CASSEVDSARAFF.